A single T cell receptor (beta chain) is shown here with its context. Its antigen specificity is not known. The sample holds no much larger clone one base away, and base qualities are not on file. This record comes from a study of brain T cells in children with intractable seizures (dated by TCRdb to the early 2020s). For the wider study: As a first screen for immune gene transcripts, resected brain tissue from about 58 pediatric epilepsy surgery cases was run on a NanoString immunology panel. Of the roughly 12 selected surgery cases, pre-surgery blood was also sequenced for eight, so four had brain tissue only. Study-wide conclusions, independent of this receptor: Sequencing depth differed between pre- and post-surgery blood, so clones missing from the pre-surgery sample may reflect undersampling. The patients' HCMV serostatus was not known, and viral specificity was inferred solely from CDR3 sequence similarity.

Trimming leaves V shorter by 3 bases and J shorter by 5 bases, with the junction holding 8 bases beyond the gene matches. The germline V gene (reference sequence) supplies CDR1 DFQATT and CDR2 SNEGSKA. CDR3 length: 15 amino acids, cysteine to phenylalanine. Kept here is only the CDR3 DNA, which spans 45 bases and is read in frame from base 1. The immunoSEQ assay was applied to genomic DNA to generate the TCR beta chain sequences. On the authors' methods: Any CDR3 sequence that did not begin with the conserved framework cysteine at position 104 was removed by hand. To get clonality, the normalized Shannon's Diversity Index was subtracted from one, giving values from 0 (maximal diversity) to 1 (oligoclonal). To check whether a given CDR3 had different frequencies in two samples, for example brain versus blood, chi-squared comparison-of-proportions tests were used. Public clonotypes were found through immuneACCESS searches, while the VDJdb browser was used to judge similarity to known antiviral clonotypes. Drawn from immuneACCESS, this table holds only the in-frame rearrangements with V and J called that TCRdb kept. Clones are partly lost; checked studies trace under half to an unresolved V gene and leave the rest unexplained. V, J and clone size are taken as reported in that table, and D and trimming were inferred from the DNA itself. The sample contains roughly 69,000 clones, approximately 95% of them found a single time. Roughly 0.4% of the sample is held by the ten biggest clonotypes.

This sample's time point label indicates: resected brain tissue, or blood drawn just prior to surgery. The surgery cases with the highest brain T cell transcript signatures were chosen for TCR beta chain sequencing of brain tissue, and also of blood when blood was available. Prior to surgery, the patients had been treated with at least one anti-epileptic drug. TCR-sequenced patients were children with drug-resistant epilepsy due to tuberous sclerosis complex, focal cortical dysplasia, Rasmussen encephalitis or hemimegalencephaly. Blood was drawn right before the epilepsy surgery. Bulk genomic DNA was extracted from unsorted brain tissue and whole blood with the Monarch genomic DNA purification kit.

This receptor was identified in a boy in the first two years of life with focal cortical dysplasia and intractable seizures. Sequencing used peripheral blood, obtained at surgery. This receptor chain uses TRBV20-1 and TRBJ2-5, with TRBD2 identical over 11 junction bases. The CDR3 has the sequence CSASNSGGASETQYF. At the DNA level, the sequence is TGCAGTGCTAGTAATAGCGGGGGGGCCTCGGAGACCCAGTACTTC.